This T cell receptor beta chain emerged from a study of cytomegalovirus exposure and HLA in healthy donors. Findings and limits, study-wide: Some V segments could not be told apart, so they were left out, TRBV6-2 and TRBV6-3 among them.

This clone appeared a few times. The antigen remains undetermined. Germline V gene data show CDR1 as MGHRA and CDR2 as YSYEKL. The V end lost 4 bases, the J end lost 8 bases, and 14 bases lay between the germline ends. CDR3 length equals 14 residues. PCR primers comprised 60 Vbeta and 13 Jbeta primers. Assay: immunoSEQ multiplex PCR; the TCRdb copy retains only in-frame clones and omits some. The sample holds around 150,000 clones, roughly 9.4% seen once. The chain links TRBV4-1 to TRBJ1-4, with a possible D match to TRBD1 (6 bases). Sequenced material: PBMCs. This TCR came from a male donor in good health and CMV-seronegative. The CDR3 loop reads CASSPRGGEEKLFF. The CDR3 DNA reads as TGCGCCAGCAGCCCTCGGGGGGGCGAAGAAAAACTGTTTTTT.